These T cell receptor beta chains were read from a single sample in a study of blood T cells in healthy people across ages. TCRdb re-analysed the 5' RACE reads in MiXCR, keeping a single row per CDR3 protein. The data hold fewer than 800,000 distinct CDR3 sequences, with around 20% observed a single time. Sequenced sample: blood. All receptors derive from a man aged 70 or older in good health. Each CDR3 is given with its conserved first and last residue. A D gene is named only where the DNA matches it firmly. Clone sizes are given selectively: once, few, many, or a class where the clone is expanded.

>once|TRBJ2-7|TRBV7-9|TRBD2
CASRGAGAEQYF
TGTGCCAGCAGAGGGGCGGGAGCCGAGCAGTACTTC
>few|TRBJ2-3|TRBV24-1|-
CATSDRVGSSTDTQYF
TGTGCCACCAGTGACCGCGTAGGGTCGAGCACAGATACGCAGTATTTT
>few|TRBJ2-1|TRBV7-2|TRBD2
CASGTREYNEQFF
TGTGCCAGCGGGACTAGAGAATACAATGAGCAGTTCTTC
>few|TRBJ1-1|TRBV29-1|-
CSVDRINTEAFF
TGCAGCGTTGACAGAATAAACACTGAAGCTTTCTTT
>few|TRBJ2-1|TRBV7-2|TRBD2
CASSLRGTSGSLYYNEQFF
TGTGCCAGCAGCTTAAGGGGGACTAGCGGAAGCCTCTATTACAATGAGCAGTTCTTC
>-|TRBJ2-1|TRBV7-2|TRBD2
CASSSWTSEYNEQFF
TGTGCCAGCAGCTCCTGGACTAGCGAATACAATGAGCAGTTCTTC
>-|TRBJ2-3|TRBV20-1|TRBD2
CSALGLAGGKYTDTQYF
TGCAGTGCTCTGGGACTAGCGGGAGGGAAATACACAGATACGCAGTATTTT
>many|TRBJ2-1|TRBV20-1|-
CSASETGRRNEQFF
TGCAGTGCTAGCGAAACAGGGAGAAGGAATGAGCAGTTCTTC
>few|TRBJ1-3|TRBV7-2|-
CASSLGGNLLSGNTIYF
TGTGCCAGCAGCTTAGGTGGCAATCTTCTCTCTGGAAACACCATATATTTT
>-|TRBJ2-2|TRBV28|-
CASSRQALGGELFF
TGTGCCAGCAGTCGACAAGCCCTGGGCGGGGAGCTGTTTTTT
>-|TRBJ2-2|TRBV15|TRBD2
CATSRDLGRGGTGELFF
TGTGCCACCAGCAGAGATCTTGGGAGGGGAGGCACCGGGGAGCTGTTTTTT
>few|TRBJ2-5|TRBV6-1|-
CASSEAQVLEQYF
TGTGCCAGCAGTGAAGCGCAGGTCTTAGAGCAGTACTTC
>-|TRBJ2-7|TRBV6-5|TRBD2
CASSPRTSGRYEQYF
TGTGCCAGCAGTCCGCGGACTAGCGGGAGGTACGAGCAGTACTTC
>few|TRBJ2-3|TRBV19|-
CASSTRLDTQYF
TGTGCCAGTAGTACGCGCCTAGATACGCAGTATTTT
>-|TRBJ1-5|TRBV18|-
CASSPVTVRDQPQHF
TGTGCCAGCTCACCGGTAACGGTCCGGGATCAGCCCCAGCATTTT
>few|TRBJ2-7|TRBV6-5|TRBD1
CASSSPGQGVHEQYF
TGTGCCAGCAGTTCGCCGGGACAGGGAGTCCACGAGCAGTACTTC
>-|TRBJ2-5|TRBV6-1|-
CASSRQVGETQYF
TGTGCCAGCAGCCGTCAAGTCGGGGAGACCCAGTACTTC
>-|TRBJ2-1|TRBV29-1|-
CSVSDYNEQFF
TGCAGCGTGTCAGACTACAATGAGCAGTTCTTC
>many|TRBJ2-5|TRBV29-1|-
CSAHGGGETQYF
TGCAGCGCCCATGGGGGAGGAGAGACCCAGTACTTC
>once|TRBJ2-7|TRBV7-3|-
CASSRDLDYEQYF
TGTGCCAGCAGCCGTGACTTAGACTACGAGCAGTACTTC
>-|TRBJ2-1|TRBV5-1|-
CASSAGLTEGNEQFF
TGCGCCAGCAGCGCAGGACTAACGGAGGGCAATGAGCAGTTCTTC
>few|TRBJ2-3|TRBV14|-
CASSPQGHTQYF
TGTGCCAGCAGCCCCCAGGGTCATACGCAGTATTTT
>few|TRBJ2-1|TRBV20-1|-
CSAGLGGTYNEQFF
TGCAGTGCTGGACTAGGGGGAACCTACAATGAGCAGTTCTTC
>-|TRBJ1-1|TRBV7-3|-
CASSWRMNTEAFF
TGTGCCAGCAGCTGGCGGATGAACACTGAAGCTTTCTTT